One sample yielded the 13 T cell receptor beta chains listed below, sequenced in a study of T cell responses to AZD1222 COVID-19 vaccine. The data were produced by immunoSEQ multiplex PCR, yet TCRdb's version contains in-frame clones alone and is incomplete. Here the sample spans some 170,000 clones, 85% to 95% being singletons. The specimen was peripheral blood, collected 28 days after the second dose of the MenACWY control vaccine. The receptors were gathered from an adult who received the MenACWY meningococcal vaccine as a control.

The rearrangement links TRBV19 to TRBJ2-1, with D possibly being TRBD1 or TRBD2 (6 bases each). V lost 3 bases to trimming and J lost 4 bases, with 13 bases between them. The germline CDR1 and CDR2 sequences are LNHDA and SQIVND (reference sequence). The CDR3 has 15 amino acids. CDR3 sequence reads: CASSIGGTSYNEQFF. The CDR3 bases are TGTGCCAGTAGTATCGGCGGGACAAGTTACAATGAGCAGTTCTTC. Together with reference TRBV19 and TRBJ2-1, the CDR3 gives the full variable domain: DGGITQSPKYLFRKEGQNVTLSCEQNLNHDAMYWYRQDPGQGLRLIYYSQIVNDFQKGDIAEGYSVSREKKESFPLTVTSAQKNPTAFYLCASSIGGTSYNEQFFGPGTRLTVL.

The V call is TRBV2, the J call TRBJ2-3, with TRBD2 identical over 12 bases. J was trimmed by 2 bases and V by 7 bases; bases with no gene match: 4. Germline-derived CDR1 and CDR2 are SNHLY and FYNNEI. There are 15 residues in the CDR3. CDR3 loop: CASTGTSGSTDTQYF. In nucleotides, the CDR3 is TGTGCCAGCACCGGGACTAGCGGGTCCACAGATACGCAGTATTTT.

The V gene is TRBV2, the J gene TRBJ1-2, with unresolved D. This CDR3 is built from 12 residues. V dropped 2 bases and J dropped 1 base, with 2 bases sitting between them. CDR1 and CDR2 from the germline V gene are SNHLY and FYNNEI. The CDR3 DNA follows: TGTGCCAGCAGTGAAAGTAACTATGGCTACACCTTC. This translates into CASSESNYGYTF.

CDR3 residues: CASSMGQGLNQPQHF. CDR3 nucleotide sequence: TGTGCCAGTAGTATGGGTCAGGGGCTCAATCAGCCCCAGCATTTT. The chain links TRBV19 to TRBJ1-5; D possibly corresponds to TRBD1 (6 bases). V was cut by 3 bases and J by 3 bases, with 12 bases left in between. CDR3 length: 15 amino acids. Germline CDR1 is LNHDA and CDR2 is SQIVND (reference sequence).

In this sample, this clone turned up once. This sample also contains other DNA sequences that code for the same CDR3. The chain has TRBV6-5 and TRBJ2-7; tentatively, D is TRBD1 or TRBD2 (5 bases each). This CDR3 region has 13 residues. V lost 6 bases and J lost 3, with 12 bases in between. Germline V lookup: CDR1 MNHEY, CDR2 SVGAGI. CDR3 coding DNA: TGTGCCAGCAGGAGGGGAGTTAACTACGAGCAGTACTTC. Amino acids: CASRRGVNYEQYF.

Concerning this clone: Other DNA sequences in the same sample also yield this CDR3. V is TRBV27 and J is TRBJ1-5, with D uncertain. V was pared by 1 base and J by 4 bases, with 5 bases between. Germline V CDR1 and CDR2: MNHEY, SMNVEV (reference sequence). The CDR3 consists of 13 residues. The CDR3 protein is CASSLWGNQPQHF. In DNA, the CDR3 is TGTGCCAGCAGTTTATGGGGAAATCAGCCCCAGCATTTT.

This clone showed up just once. The rearrangement uses TRBV24-1 and TRBJ2-5; D remains unclear. This CDR3 spans 12 amino acids. Germline V lookup: CDR1 KGHDR, CDR2 SFDVKD. The V gene lost 9 bases and the J gene lost 1 base, with 8 bases spanning the gap. CDR3: CATGDIQETQYF. In nucleotides, the CDR3 is TGTGCCACCGGGGATATCCAAGAGACCCAGTACTTC.

The chain couples TRBV6-2 or TRBV6-3 to TRBJ1-6; TRBD1 might be the D (5 bases). V was pared by 6 bases and J by 10 bases, with 16 bases between. The CDR3 totals 14 residues. Per germline, CDR1 MNHEY and CDR2 SVGEGT. The CDR3 bases are TGTGCCAGCAGCTCCGTGGGGGTTCAGTCACCCCTCCACTTT. Protein: CASSSVGVQSPLHF.

In nucleotides, the CDR3 is TGTGCCAGCAGCTCTCGGACGCCACAGGGAGCTTTCTTT. Translated: CASSSRTPQGAFF. The chain recombines TRBV5-8 with TRBJ1-1; possible D gene TRBD1, 6 bases. The length of the CDR3 is 13 residues. Trimming stripped 3 bases from V and 10 bases from J, with 16 bases between. From germline, CDR1 is SGHTS and CDR2 YDEGEE.

This sequence joins TRBV19 and TRBJ2-3, with TRBD1 identical over 8 bases. Germline-derived CDR1 and CDR2 are LNHDA and SQIVND (reference sequence). Unmatched junction bases numbered 0, after V lost 7 bases and J lost 0 bases. The CDR3 has 13 residues. CDR3 coding DNA: TGTGCCAGTAACAGGGGGAGCACAGATACGCAGTATTTT. Translation gives CASNRGSTDTQYF.

The V and J genes are TRBV28 and TRBJ1-2; D possibly corresponds to TRBD1 (5 bases). Between the trimmed V and J ends, which lost 5 bases and 2 bases, there was a span of 15 bases. The CDR3 covers 15 residues. Germline loops: CDR1 MDHEN, CDR2 SYDVKM. The CDR3 spells CASSPWGRWNYGYTF. The CDR3 nucleotides are TGTGCCAGCAGTCCATGGGGCAGGTGGAACTATGGCTACACCTTC.

The V and J genes are TRBV3-1 (or the pseudogene TRBV3-2) and TRBJ2-5, with unresolved D. Germline V lookup: CDR1 LGHDT, CDR2 YNNKEL (reference sequence). The CDR3 has 15 amino acids. V lost 1 base, J lost 0 bases, and 9 bases lay in between. The CDR3 here is CASSQGLGNQETQYF. Written as DNA, the CDR3 is TGTGCCAGCAGCCAAGGGTTAGGGAACCAAGAGACCCAGTACTTC.

This clone was observed a single time. J is TRBJ1-6 and V is TRBV5-5; no reliable D call. CDR3 length: 14 amino acids. Trimming took 4 bases from V and 5 from J, leaving 10 bases between them. Germline loops: CDR1 SGHKS, CDR2 YYEKEE (reference sequence). The CDR3 region has the DNA TGTGCCAGCAGCCCCGGGCAGGATAATTCACCCCTCCACTTT. The encoded protein is CASSPGQDNSPLHF.